The next 18 T cell receptor beta chains were all read from a single sample in a study of T cells in Graves' hyperthyroidism and ophthalmopathy. The source material, RNA transcripts, was used to amplify TCR beta CDR3 regions. HTBI primers drove first-round RT-PCR of the TCR CDR3. TCRdb re-called the multiplex PCR reads with MiXCR, one entry per CDR3 protein. In the table there are 370,000 or so distinct CDR3 sequences, about 14% of which are singletons. The sample comprised blood. These TCRs come from a man aged 25-45 years with Graves' hyperthyroidism that later progressed to Graves' ophthalmopathy.

This clonotype was detected ten times or more. The chain carries TRBV20-1 and TRBJ2-5, with TRBD2 identical over 10 bases. The CDR3 loop spans 13 amino acids. V lost 5 bases and J lost 4; bases outside the gene matches: 4. The V gene's germline CDR1 is DFQATT and CDR2 SNEGSKA (reference sequence). CDR3 nucleotide sequence: TGCAGTGCTTCTAGCGGGGGAGGAGAGACCCAGTACTTC. The encoded protein is CSASSGGGETQYF.

This clonotype was seen ten or more times. The CDR3 region is CASSYSGQLEEKLFF. The CDR3 DNA reads TGTGCCAGCAGTTACTCAGGACAGCTGGAGGAAAAACTGTTTTTT. The chain combines TRBV6-5 with TRBJ1-4; tentative D call: TRBD1 (6 bases). The CDR3 contains 15 residues. The V end was cut by 0 bases, the J end by 8 bases, with 13 bases between. Germline assignment: CDR1 MNHEY and CDR2 SVGAGI.

The chain employs TRBV24-1 and TRBJ1-5; possible D gene TRBD1, 6 bases. Trimming removed 5 bases from V and 7 bases from J, with 11 bases in between. The CDR3 is 13 residues long. Germline-derived CDR1 and CDR2 are KGHDR and SFDVKD. CDR3 amino acids: CATSAQGCQPQHF. CDR3 bases: TGTGCCACCAGTGCACAGGGCTGCCAGCCCCAGCATTTT.

This clonotype was seen ten or more times. The chain combines TRBV12-3 or TRBV12-4 with TRBJ1-2; a weak D match, TRBD1 (5 bases). CDR3 length equals 13 residues. V gave up 3 bases and J gave up 6 bases, with 11 bases separating them. The CDR3 nucleotides are TGTGCCAGCAGTTTTTTGAGGGGCCATGGCTACACCTTC. It codes for CASSFLRGHGYTF.

The rearrangement joins TRBV30 to TRBJ1-1, with 9 bases fitting TRBD1. The CDR3 loop spans 16 amino acids. Germline lookup yields CDR1 GTSNPN and CDR2 SVGIG (reference sequence). V was pared by 3 bases and J by 6 bases, with 14 bases of the junction left unmatched. CDR3 sequence (DNA): TGTGCCTGGAGGGGACAGGGTAAGTCAGCGGGTGCTGAAGCTTTCTTT. It is translated as CAWRGQGKSAGAEAFF.

V gene TRBV9 combines with J gene TRBJ2-5; D may correspond to TRBD1 or TRBD2 (5 bases each). CDR3 length: 16 residues. V was trimmed by 0 bases and J by 2 bases, leaving 14 bases between them. Germline CDR1 and CDR2: SGDLS and YYNGEE. In nucleotides, the CDR3 is TGTGCCAGCAGCGTAGAGAGGGGCGGTACTCAAGAGACCCAGTACTTC. Protein: CASSVERGGTQETQYF.

This clonotype was seen many times. The gene calls are TRBV2 and TRBJ1-1; D not resolved. The CDR3 is made up of 12 amino acids. In germline, CDR1 is SNHLY, CDR2 FYNNEI. The ends were cut back, 4 bases at V and 10 bases at J, with 13 bases in the middle. The CDR3 loop reads CASSVLSNSAFF. CDR3 coding DNA: TGTGCCAGCAGTGTATTGTCTAATTCAGCTTTCTTT.

This clonotype showed up many times. The gene calls are TRBV12-3 or TRBV12-4 and TRBJ1-2; no clear D gene. The CDR3 runs 12 residues. The V end was cut by 7 bases, the J end by 6 bases, with 12 bases between. As DNA, the CDR3 is TGTGCCAGCAAGGTATCCTTGGATGGCTACACCTTC. The encoded protein is CASKVSLDGYTF.

This clonotype was seen repeatedly, ten times or more. The CDR3 loop is CSAREDILMIEAFF. The CDR3 nucleotides read TGCAGTGCTAGGGAGGACATCCTTATGATTGAAGCTTTCTTT. This chain uses TRBV20-1 with TRBJ1-1; perhaps TRBD1 as D (5 bases). Looked up from germline, CDR1 is DFQATT and CDR2 is SNEGSKA (reference sequence). CDR3 size: 14 residues. Trimming removed 3 bases from V and 7 bases from J, with 18 bases in between.

V usage is TRBV27 and J usage is TRBJ2-4; D perhaps matches TRBD2 (6 bases). Trimming pared 5 bases from V and 2 bases from J, leaving 10 bases between. The germline V gene encodes CDR1 MNHEY and CDR2 SMNVEV (reference sequence). The CDR3 is made up of 14 amino acids. The CDR3 reads CASSPRDSKNIQYF. The CDR3 coding sequence is TGTGCCAGCAGTCCCCGGGACTCCAAAAACATTCAGTACTTC.

In this sample, this clonotype turned up a few times. The chain is built from TRBV27 and TRBJ2-7, with TRBD1 identical over 7 bases. The germline gives CDR1 MNHEY, CDR2 SMNVEV (reference sequence). CDR3 length: 15 residues. The ends lost 2 bases at V and 4 bases at J; junction bases unmatched: 8. CDR3 sequence reads: CASSLLRGRGYEQYF. The CDR3 nucleotides are TGTGCCAGCAGTTTACTGAGGGGGCGAGGGTACGAGCAGTACTTC.

To note about this clonotype: Given a much more abundant clone one base away, this may be a read error. The rearrangement uses TRBV15 and TRBJ2-3; D perhaps matches TRBD1 (6 bases). CDR3 length equals 17 residues. Germline CDR1 and CDR2: LNHNV and YYDKDF (reference sequence). The CDR3 is CATCSTTGFGTTDTQYF. CDR3 bases: TGTGCCACCTGCAGTACCACAGGGTTCGGGACCACAGATACGCAGTATTTT.

This clonotype was seen repeatedly, ten times or more. The rearrangement uses TRBV5-1 and TRBJ2-3, with 8 bases fitting TRBD1. This CDR3 has 15 amino acids. Germline CDR1 and CDR2: SGHRS and YFSETQ. V dropped 0 bases and J dropped 7; count of bases not matched to a gene: 7. The CDR3 is CASSLGGTGSNTQYF. Here the CDR3 DNA reads TGCGCCAGCAGCTTGGGAGGGACAGGTTCAAATACGCAGTATTTT.

This clonotype was seen repeatedly, ten times or more. J is TRBJ2-3 and V is TRBV12-3 or TRBV12-4, with TRBD2 as a possible D gene (5 bases). Trimming cost V 1 base and J 6 bases, with 17 bases left between them. The CDR3 spans 16 residues. The CDR3 reads CASSLGDSVKSDTQYF. The CDR3 coding sequence is TGTGCCAGCAGTTTAGGAGATAGCGTTAAGTCTGATACGCAGTATTTT.

This clonotype was detected many times. The rearrangement joins TRBV3-1 to TRBJ1-1, with a weak D call TRBD1 (5 bases). This CDR3 spans 15 amino acids. Germline CDR1 is LGHDT and CDR2 is YNNKEL (reference sequence). V lost 0 bases and J lost 7, with 15 bases in between. CDR3 protein: CASSQEGRAWGEAFF. CDR3 DNA sequence: TGTGCCAGCAGCCAAGAGGGCAGGGCCTGGGGTGAAGCTTTCTTT.

The table lists this clonotype with many counts. The genes are TRBV2 and TRBJ2-5; 8 bases are a match to TRBD1. The CDR3 is 13 residues long. Germline V gene data show CDR1 as SNHLY and CDR2 as FYNNEI. The J segment lost 4 bases and the V segment lost 9 bases, leaving 7 bases of the junction unmatched. In DNA, the CDR3 is TGTGCCAGTACCCAGGGGGCTAGAGAGACCCAGTACTTC. Its protein is CASTQGARETQYF. Looking up the rest from reference TRBV2 and TRBJ2-5 gives the full variable domain: EPEVTQTPSHQVTQMGQEVILRCVPISNHLYFYWYRQILGQKVEFLVSFYNNEISEKSEIFDDQFSVERPDGSNFTLKIRSTKLEDSAMYFCASTQGARETQYFGPGTRLLVL.

This clonotype was counted a few times. The chain employs TRBV19 and TRBJ2-2, with D maybe TRBD1 (5 bases). The germline CDR1 and CDR2 sequences are LNHDA and SQIVND (reference sequence). V lost 1 base to trimming and J lost 0 bases, with 6 bases between them. CDR3 length: 15 residues. The CDR3 loop reads CASSIGQSNTGELFF. The DNA of the CDR3 is TGTGCCAGTAGTATAGGACAGTCGAACACCGGGGAGCTGTTTTTT.

This clonotype has ten or more counts. The chain links TRBV7-9 to TRBJ1-1; D gene uncertain. Germline CDR1 and CDR2: SEHNR and FQNEAQ (reference sequence). The CDR3 is 15 amino acids. Trimming stripped 1 base from V and 0 bases from J, with 9 bases between. CDR3 in amino acids: CASSLEQNMNTEAFF. The CDR3 DNA reads as TGTGCCAGCAGCTTAGAACAGAATATGAACACTGAAGCTTTCTTT.